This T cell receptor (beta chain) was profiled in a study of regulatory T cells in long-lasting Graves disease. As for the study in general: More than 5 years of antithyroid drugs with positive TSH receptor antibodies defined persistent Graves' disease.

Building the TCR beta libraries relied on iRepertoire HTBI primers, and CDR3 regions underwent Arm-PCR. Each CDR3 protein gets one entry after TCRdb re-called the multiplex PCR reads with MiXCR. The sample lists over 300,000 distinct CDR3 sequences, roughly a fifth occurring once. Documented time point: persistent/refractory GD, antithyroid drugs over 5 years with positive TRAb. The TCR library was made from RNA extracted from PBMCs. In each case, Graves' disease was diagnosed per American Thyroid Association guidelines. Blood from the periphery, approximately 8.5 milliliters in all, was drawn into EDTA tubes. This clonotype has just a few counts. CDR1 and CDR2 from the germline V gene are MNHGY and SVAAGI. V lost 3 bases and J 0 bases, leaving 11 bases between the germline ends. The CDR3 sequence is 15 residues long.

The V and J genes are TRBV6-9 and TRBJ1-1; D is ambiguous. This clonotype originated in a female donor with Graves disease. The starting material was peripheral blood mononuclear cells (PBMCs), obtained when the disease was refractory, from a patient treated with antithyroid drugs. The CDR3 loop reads CASSYRHYLNTEAFF. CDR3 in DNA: TGTGCCAGCAGTTACAGGCATTATTTGAACACTGAAGCTTTCTTT.